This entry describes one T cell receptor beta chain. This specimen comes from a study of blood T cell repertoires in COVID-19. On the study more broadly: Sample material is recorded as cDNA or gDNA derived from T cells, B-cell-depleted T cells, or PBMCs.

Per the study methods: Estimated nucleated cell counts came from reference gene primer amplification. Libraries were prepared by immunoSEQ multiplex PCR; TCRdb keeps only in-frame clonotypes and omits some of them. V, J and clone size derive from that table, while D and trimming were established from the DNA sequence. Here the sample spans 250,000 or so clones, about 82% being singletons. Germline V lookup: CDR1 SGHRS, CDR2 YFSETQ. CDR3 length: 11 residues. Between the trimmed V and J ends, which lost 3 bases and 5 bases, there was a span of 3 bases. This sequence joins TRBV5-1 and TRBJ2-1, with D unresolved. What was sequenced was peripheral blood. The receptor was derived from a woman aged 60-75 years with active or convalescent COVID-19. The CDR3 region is CASSYNNEQFF. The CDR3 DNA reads TGCGCCAGCAGCTATAACAATGAGCAGTTCTTC.